The 32 T cell receptor beta chains in this list originate from one sample, sequenced in a study of radiotherapy plus CTLA-4 blockade in lung cancer. Only in-frame clones appear in the TCRdb table, and some are missing; sequencing was by immunoSEQ multiplex PCR. The sample contains more than 95,000 clones, roughly 74% of which appear only once. The source was peripheral blood, collected from a patient treated with radiotherapy plus ipilimumab. All receptors derive from a human donor with non-small cell lung cancer who had a partial response to radiotherapy plus ipilimumab.

The rearrangement links TRBV5-6 to TRBJ1-1; D unresolved. This CDR3 is 16 amino acids long. The germline V and J ends were trimmed by 7 bases and 1 base, with 20 bases remaining between them. Germline CDR1 and CDR2: SGHDT and YYEEEE. CDR3 bases: TGTGCCAGCGGGAAGATCCGAACGGGAGGGAACACTGAAGCTTTCTTT. As protein: CASGKIRTGGNTEAFF.

The chain carries TRBV19 and TRBJ2-3; maybe TRBD2 (5 bases). Germline CDR1 and CDR2: LNHDA and SQIVND (reference sequence). V lost 1 base and J 1 base, leaving 9 bases between the germline ends. The CDR3 sequence is 15 residues long. The CDR3 protein is CASSIAGSGTDTQYF. DNA of the CDR3: TGTGCCAGTAGTATAGCGGGATCCGGCACAGATACGCAGTATTTT.

This clone is a singleton in its sample. The rearrangement uses TRBV6-1 and TRBJ1-5; 10 bases match TRBD1. The J segment lost 7 bases and the V segment lost 0 bases, leaving 9 bases of the junction unmatched. This CDR3 is built from 17 residues. The germline V gene has CDR1 MNHNS and CDR2 SASEGT. The CDR3 DNA sequence: TGTGCCAGCAGTGAAGCCGGGACAGGGGCCCGTGGGCAGCCCCAGCATTTT. It codes for CASSEAGTGARGQPQHF.

The sample holds a few counts of this clone. The genes are TRBV5-4 and TRBJ2-6; TRBD1 agrees at 7 bases. Germline V gene lookup returns CDR1 SGHNT and CDR2 YYREEE (reference sequence). CDR3 length equals 19 residues. V lost 0 bases and J lost 0; bases outside the gene matches: 9. The CDR3 region is CASSLEVYRGPSGANVLTF. DNA of the CDR3: TGTGCCAGCAGCTTGGAAGTCTACAGGGGCCCCTCTGGGGCCAACGTCCTGACTTTC.

The chain's CDR3 is CASRGGQFSSYEQYF. CDR3 DNA: TGTGCCAGCAGGGGGGGACAGTTCTCCTCCTACGAGCAGTACTTC. The chain carries TRBV28 and TRBJ2-7; D might be TRBD1 (7 bases). The V gene lost 6 bases and the J gene lost 0 bases, with 15 bases spanning the gap. Germline V gives CDR1 MDHEN, CDR2 SYDVKM. The length of the CDR3 is 15 residues.

This chain joins TRBV6-1 and TRBJ2-2; D perhaps matches TRBD1 (6 bases). V lost 10 bases and J 3 bases, leaving 15 bases between the germline ends. Per germline, CDR1 MNHNS and CDR2 SASEGT. The CDR3 is 14 residues long. The CDR3, as DNA: TGTGCCATCGCCGGAACAGGGCACACCGGGGAGCTGTTTTTT. Its translation: CAIAGTGHTGELFF.

The CDR3 DNA reads TGTGCCACCAGCATCTACAATCAGCCCCAGCATTTT. Amino acid sequence: CATSIYNQPQHF. V is TRBV15 and J is TRBJ1-5; D is unclear. The CDR3 has 12 amino acids. Germline assignment: CDR1 LNHNV and CDR2 YYDKDF (reference sequence). V gave up 4 bases and J gave up 3 bases, with 4 bases separating them.

The sample holds a few counts of this clone. This rearrangement joins TRBV30 to TRBJ2-1; the match to TRBD2 covers 9 bases. The CDR3 length is 16 residues. Germline V gene data show CDR1 as GTSNPN and CDR2 as SVGIG (reference sequence). The V gene end was trimmed by 0 bases and the J gene end by 0 bases; junction bases not matched to a gene: 3. The CDR3 is CAWSVAGGLSYNEQFF. The CDR3 DNA is TGTGCCTGGAGTGTAGCGGGAGGCCTCTCCTACAATGAGCAGTTCTTC.

This chain links TRBV7-9 with TRBJ2-5; no clear D gene. Trimming stripped 2 bases from V and 3 bases from J, with 19 bases between. CDR1 and CDR2 from the germline V gene are SEHNR and FQNEAQ (reference sequence). CDR3 length equals 17 residues. The CDR3 nucleotides read TGTGCCAGCAGCTTAACTCTCTTGATCGGGTGGGAAGAGACCCAGTACTTC. Its protein is CASSLTLLIGWEETQYF.

V is TRBV9 and J is TRBJ1-1; D gene ambiguous. Germline assignment: CDR1 SGDLS and CDR2 YYNGEE. V gave up 0 bases and J gave up 5 bases, with 11 bases separating them. This CDR3 is 14 amino acids long. Written as DNA, the CDR3 is TGTGCCAGCAGCGTAGGGGAGGGAGGGACTGAAGCTTTCTTT. It yields the protein CASSVGEGGTEAFF.

This clone turned up a few times. The J gene is TRBJ2-7, the V gene TRBV5-4, with D uncertain. CDR1 is SGHNT and CDR2 is YYREEE in the germline V gene (reference sequence). The CDR3 has 14 amino acids. V shed 0 bases and J shed 0 bases, with 7 bases lying between them. DNA of the CDR3: TGTGCCAGCAGCTTGGCCCGTAGCTCCTACGAGCAGTACTTC. Translation: CASSLARSSYEQYF.

This chain joins TRBV19 and TRBJ1-2; D is possibly TRBD1 (6 bases). V was cut by 10 bases and J by 7 bases, with 16 bases left in between. Germline V gives CDR1 LNHDA, CDR2 SQIVND (reference sequence). This CDR3 is 12 amino acids long. The chain's CDR3 is CAIQQGIGGYTF. Here the CDR3 DNA reads TGTGCCATACAACAGGGAATCGGTGGCTACACCTTC.

The chain has TRBV19 and TRBJ1-5, with unresolved D. CDR1 and CDR2 from the germline V gene are LNHDA and SQIVND (reference sequence). Trimming removed 3 bases from V and 0 bases from J, with 9 bases in between. The CDR3 spans 15 residues. The CDR3: CASSILADSNQPQHF. As DNA, the CDR3 is TGTGCCAGTAGTATCTTGGCGGATAGCAATCAGCCCCAGCATTTT.

CDR3 sequence reads: CASSSRQGVSEAFF. CDR3 coding DNA: TGTGCCAGCAGCTCCCGACAGGGGGTCTCTGAAGCTTTCTTT. The chain carries TRBV7-9 and TRBJ1-1, with 9 nucleotides matching TRBD1. Trimming removed 4 bases from V and 6 bases from J; junction bases left unmatched: 6. The CDR3 is 14 residues long. CDR1 and CDR2 (germline): SEHNR, FQNEAQ (reference sequence).

This rearrangement joins TRBV7-6 to TRBJ2-1, with 8 bases lining up with TRBD2. V was pared by 5 bases and J by 6 bases, with 6 bases of the junction left unmatched. CDR1 and CDR2 (germline): SGHVS, FNYEAQ. The CDR3 is 14 residues long. The CDR3 reads CASSETGTSNEQFF. The CDR3 DNA is TGTGCCAGCAGCGAAACCGGGACTAGCAATGAGCAGTTCTTC.

The table lists this clone with a few counts. The J gene is TRBJ1-1, the V gene TRBV6-5, with 7 bases identical to TRBD1. The CDR3 totals 14 residues. Germline CDR1 MNHEY, CDR2 SVGAGI. Losses at the gene ends were 5 bases for V and 11 bases for J; bases not matched to a gene: 14. For the CDR3, the DNA is TGTGCCAGCAGTGCCGGACAGGTTCGGTCAAACGCTTTCTTT. Residues: CASSAGQVRSNAFF.

The chain combines TRBV6-5 with TRBJ1-4, with 7 bases aligning to TRBD1. Germline V CDR1 and CDR2: MNHEY, SVGAGI. The CDR3 is made up of 15 amino acids. Losses at the gene ends were 4 bases for V and 5 bases for J; bases not matched to a gene: 7. CDR3: CASSFLPGGNEKLFF. Here the CDR3 DNA reads TGTGCCAGCAGTTTCTTACCAGGGGGGAATGAAAAACTGTTTTTT.

The count of this clone is one. The genes are TRBV5-8 and TRBJ2-1, with D possibly being TRBD2 (6 bases). Germline loops: CDR1 SGHTS, CDR2 YDEGEE. Deletions cut 0 bases from V and 0 bases from J, with 10 bases between. The CDR3 is made up of 16 amino acids. The CDR3 region is CASSLGAGSSYNEQFF. The CDR3 DNA reads TGTGCCAGCAGCTTGGGTGCGGGAAGCTCCTACAATGAGCAGTTCTTC.

This chain uses TRBV28 with TRBJ1-2, with TRBD1 identical over 7 bases. J gave up 4 bases and V 6 bases, and 5 bases lay outside the gene matches. Germline-derived CDR1 and CDR2 are MDHEN and SYDVKM. This CDR3 has 13 residues. The CDR3 coding sequence is TGTGCCAGCAGACAGACAGGGTCCTATGGCTACACCTTC. Translation: CASRQTGSYGYTF.

The chain links TRBV29-1 to TRBJ1-2; 7 nucleotides align to TRBD1. The V gene's germline CDR1 is SQVTM and CDR2 ANQGSEA. The CDR3 sequence is 15 residues long. The V segment lost 4 bases and the J segment 7 bases; nucleotides outside the gene matches: 15. Here the CDR3 reads CSVGGTETGLSGYTF. DNA for the CDR3: TGCAGCGTTGGAGGGACAGAGACAGGGTTGTCTGGCTACACCTTC.

The CDR3 DNA reads TGCGCCAGCAGCTTTGGCGGAAGTGGGGGCTACACCTTC. It codes for CASSFGGSGGYTF. This chain connects TRBV5-1 to TRBJ1-2; D call uncertain. Trimming shortened V by 2 bases and J by 8 bases, and 13 bases separated the two germline ends. The CDR3 is 13 amino acids. CDR1 is SGHRS, CDR2 YFSETQ, per germline.

The chain combines TRBV7-6 with TRBJ2-1; 14 bases match TRBD2. Unmatched junction bases numbered 12, after V lost 5 bases and J lost 9 bases. This CDR3 has 17 residues. Germline loops: CDR1 SGHVS, CDR2 FNYEAQ. The CDR3 DNA reads as TGTGCCAGCAGCCCCGAGACTAGCGGGAGGGCCCTGGGTGAGCAGTTCTTC. It yields the protein CASSPETSGRALGEQFF.

This clone was observed a few times. This sequence joins TRBV27 and TRBJ2-7, with TRBD1 as a possible D gene (5 bases). This CDR3 region has 13 residues. V was cut by 3 bases and J by 3 bases, with 9 bases left in between. CDR1 and CDR2 from the germline V gene are MNHEY and SMNVEV (reference sequence). CDR3 protein: CASSFKQVYEQYF. DNA of the CDR3: TGTGCCAGCAGTTTCAAACAGGTCTACGAGCAGTACTTC.

This chain connects TRBV18 to TRBJ2-1, with D perhaps TRBD2 (6 bases). Deletions cut 3 bases from V and 5 bases from J, with 14 bases between. Germline loops: CDR1 KGHSH, CDR2 LQKENI. CDR3 length: 15 amino acids. The CDR3 reads CASSPAGRVNNEQFF. The CDR3 DNA is TGTGCCAGCTCACCTGCGGGACGGGTAAACAATGAGCAGTTCTTC.

The rearrangement uses TRBV11-2 and TRBJ2-1, with D possibly being TRBD2 (5 bases). V was cut by 7 bases and J by 6 bases, with 13 bases left in between. The V gene's germline CDR1 is SGHAT and CDR2 FQNNGV. The CDR3 sequence is 13 residues long. CDR3 bases: TGTGCCAGCACCTTGGCTAGCTCCAATGAGCAGTTCTTC. This gives the protein CASTLASSNEQFF.

This sequence joins TRBV4-1 and TRBJ2-1, with 9 bases that match TRBD2. The V gene's germline CDR1 is MGHRA and CDR2 YSYEKL. V lost 4 bases and J lost 1; bases outside the gene matches: 8. The CDR3 has 17 amino acids. CDR3: CASSPRRGGGSYNEQFF. CDR3 sequence (DNA): TGCGCCAGCAGCCCGCGTCGCGGGGGGGGATCCTACAATGAGCAGTTCTTC.

This clone was observed once. This same CDR3 is encoded by further DNA sequences in the sample. The V and J genes are TRBV7-9 and TRBJ2-5; no reliable D call. The CDR3 totals 11 residues. Looked up from germline, CDR1 is SEHNR and CDR2 is FQNEAQ (reference sequence). Trimming shortened V by 5 bases and J by 5 bases, and 6 bases separated the two germline ends. Here the CDR3 DNA reads TGTGCCAGCAGCCTGCAGGAGACCCAGTACTTC. Its translation: CASSLQETQYF.

The chain employs TRBV30 and TRBJ1-1, with D maybe TRBD1 (6 bases). Trimming stripped 7 bases from V and 8 bases from J, with 14 bases between. This CDR3 is built from 11 residues. The germline CDR1 and CDR2 sequences are GTSNPN and SVGIG (reference sequence). The DNA for the CDR3 is TGTGCCTCCTTACAGGGTTTGGAAGCTTTCTTT. Protein product: CASLQGLEAFF.

The rearrangement joins TRBV11-3 to TRBJ2-3; the D is unclear. Trimming stripped 4 bases from V and 1 base from J, with 6 bases between. Germline CDR1 and CDR2: SGHNT and YENEEA. The CDR3 spans 13 residues. The CDR3 coding sequence is TGTGCCAGCAGCTACGCGGGCACAGATACGCAGTATTTT. As protein: CASSYAGTDTQYF.

Turning to this clone: Within the sample, other DNA sequences also encode this same CDR3. CDR3 loop: CASSWELNYGYTF. CDR3 in DNA: TGTGCCAGCTCATGGGAGCTCAACTATGGCTACACCTTC. The gene calls are TRBV18 and TRBJ1-2; D is unresolved. This CDR3 is 13 amino acids long. CDR1 is KGHSH and CDR2 is LQKENI in the germline V gene. Trimming left V 5 bases short and J 2 bases short, with 9 bases between.

The count of this clone is one. The rearrangement joins TRBV25-1 to TRBJ1-4; 9 bases align to TRBD1. V shed 5 bases and J 6 bases; nucleotides not matched to a gene: 10. Germline V lookup: CDR1 MGHDK, CDR2 SYGVNS. This CDR3 has 16 amino acids. The CDR3: CASSPLRGQGDEKLFF. Written as DNA, the CDR3 is TGTGCCAGCAGTCCTCTCCGGGGACAGGGAGATGAAAAACTGTTTTTT.

The V gene is TRBV7-3, the J gene TRBJ2-1, with TRBD2 identical over 7 bases. With V trimmed by 5 bases and J by 4 bases, 5 bases remained unmatched. The germline CDR1 and CDR2 sequences are SGHTA and FQGTGA. The CDR3 is made up of 14 amino acids. CDR3 in amino acids: CASSRSGGYNEQFF. Written as DNA, the CDR3 is TGTGCCAGCAGCCGCTCCGGGGGGTACAATGAGCAGTTCTTC.